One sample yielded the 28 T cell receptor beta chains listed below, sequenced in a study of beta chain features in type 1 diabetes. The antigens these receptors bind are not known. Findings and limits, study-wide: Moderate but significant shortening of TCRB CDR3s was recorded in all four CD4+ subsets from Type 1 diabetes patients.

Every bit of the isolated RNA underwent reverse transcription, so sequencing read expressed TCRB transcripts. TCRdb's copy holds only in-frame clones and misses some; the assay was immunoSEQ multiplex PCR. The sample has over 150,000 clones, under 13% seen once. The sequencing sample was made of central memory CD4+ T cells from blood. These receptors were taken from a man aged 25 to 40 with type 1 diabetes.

CDR3 sequence (DNA): TGTGCCAGCAGCGTACAGGGGGCATCAGAGACCCAGTACTTC. Translating it yields CASSVQGASETQYF. This rearrangement joins TRBV9 to TRBJ2-5, with 8 positions matching TRBD1. CDR1 and CDR2 from the germline V gene are SGDLS and YYNGEE. The CDR3 extends over 14 amino acids. The V and J ends lost 1 base and 4 bases, in that order; junction bases with no gene match: 3. The full variable domain, in which reference TRBV9 and TRBJ2-5 provide the parts outside the CDR3, is DSGVTQTPKHLITATGQRVTLRCSPRSGDLSVYWYQQSLDQGLQFLIQYYNGEERAKGNILERFSAQQFPDLHSELNLSSLELGDSALYFCASSVQGASETQYFGPGTRLLVL.

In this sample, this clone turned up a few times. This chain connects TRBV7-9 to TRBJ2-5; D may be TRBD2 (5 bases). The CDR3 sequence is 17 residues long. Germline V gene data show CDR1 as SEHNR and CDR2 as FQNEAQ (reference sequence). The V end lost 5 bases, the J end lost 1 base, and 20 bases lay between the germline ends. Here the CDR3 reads CASSPLVGRRVQETQYF. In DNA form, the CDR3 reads TGTGCCAGCAGCCCTTTGGTAGGGAGACGTGTCCAAGAGACCCAGTACTTC.

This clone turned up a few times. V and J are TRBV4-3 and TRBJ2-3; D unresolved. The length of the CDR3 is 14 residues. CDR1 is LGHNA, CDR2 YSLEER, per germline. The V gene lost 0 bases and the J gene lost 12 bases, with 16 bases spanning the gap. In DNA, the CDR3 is TGCGCCAGCAGCCAAGAGAGTATCGCTACCATACAGTATTTT. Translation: CASSQESIATIQYF.

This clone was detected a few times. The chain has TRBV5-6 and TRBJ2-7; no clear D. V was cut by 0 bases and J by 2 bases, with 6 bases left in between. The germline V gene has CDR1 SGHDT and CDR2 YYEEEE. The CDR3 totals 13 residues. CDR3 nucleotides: TGTGCCAGCAGCTTGGGCAGAACCTACGAGCAGTACTTC. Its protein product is CASSLGRTYEQYF.

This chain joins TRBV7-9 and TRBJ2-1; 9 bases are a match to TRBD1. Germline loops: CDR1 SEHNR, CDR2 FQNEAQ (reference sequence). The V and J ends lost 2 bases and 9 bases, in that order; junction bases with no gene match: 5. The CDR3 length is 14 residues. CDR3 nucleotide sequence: TGTGCCAGCAGCTTAAGTACAGGGGGCACTGAGCAGTTCTTC. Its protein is CASSLSTGGTEQFF.

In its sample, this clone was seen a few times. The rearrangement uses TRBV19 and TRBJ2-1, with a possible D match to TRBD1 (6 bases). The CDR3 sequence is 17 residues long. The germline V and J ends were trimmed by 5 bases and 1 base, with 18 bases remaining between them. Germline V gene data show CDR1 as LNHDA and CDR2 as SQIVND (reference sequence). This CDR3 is CASSARGPRESYNEQFF. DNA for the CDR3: TGTGCCAGTAGTGCCAGGGGCCCGCGCGAATCCTACAATGAGCAGTTCTTC.

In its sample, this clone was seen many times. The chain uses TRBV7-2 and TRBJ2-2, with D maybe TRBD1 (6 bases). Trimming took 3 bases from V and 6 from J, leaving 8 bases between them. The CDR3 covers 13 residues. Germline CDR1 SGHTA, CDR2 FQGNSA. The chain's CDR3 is CASSFWGPGELFF. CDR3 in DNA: TGTGCCAGCAGCTTCTGGGGGCCCGGGGAGCTGTTTTTT.

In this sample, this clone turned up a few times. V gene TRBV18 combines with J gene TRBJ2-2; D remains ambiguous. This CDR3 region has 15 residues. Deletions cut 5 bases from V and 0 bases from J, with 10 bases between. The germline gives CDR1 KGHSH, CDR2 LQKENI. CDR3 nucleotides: TGTGCCAGCTCAAGGTCAGACTCGAACACCGGGGAGCTGTTTTTT. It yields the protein CASSRSDSNTGELFF.

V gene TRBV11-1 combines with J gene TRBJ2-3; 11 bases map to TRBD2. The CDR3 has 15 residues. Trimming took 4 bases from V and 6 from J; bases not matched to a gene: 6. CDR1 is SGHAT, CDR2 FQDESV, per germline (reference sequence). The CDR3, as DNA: TGTGCCAGCAGCTCATTAGCGGGAGGGGAGGATACGCAGTATTTT. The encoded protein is CASSSLAGGEDTQYF.

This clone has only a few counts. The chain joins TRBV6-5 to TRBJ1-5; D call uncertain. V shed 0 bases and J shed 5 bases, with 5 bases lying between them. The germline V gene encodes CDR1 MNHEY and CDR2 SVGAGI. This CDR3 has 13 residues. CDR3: CASSYSGDQPQHF. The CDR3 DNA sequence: TGTGCCAGCAGTTACTCGGGAGATCAGCCCCAGCATTTT.

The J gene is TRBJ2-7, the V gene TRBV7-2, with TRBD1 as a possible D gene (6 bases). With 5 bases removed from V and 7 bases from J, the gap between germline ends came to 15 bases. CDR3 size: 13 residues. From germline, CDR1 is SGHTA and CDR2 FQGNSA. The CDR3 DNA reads TGTGCCAGCAGCCGCCCCAGGGGTGGGGAGCAGTACTTC. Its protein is CASSRPRGGEQYF.

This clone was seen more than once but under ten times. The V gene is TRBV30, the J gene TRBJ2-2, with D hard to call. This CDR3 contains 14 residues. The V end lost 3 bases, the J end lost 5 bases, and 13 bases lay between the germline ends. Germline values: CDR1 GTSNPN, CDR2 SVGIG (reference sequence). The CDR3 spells CAWRPGLLTGELFF. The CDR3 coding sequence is TGTGCCTGGAGACCAGGCCTCCTAACCGGGGAGCTGTTTTTT.

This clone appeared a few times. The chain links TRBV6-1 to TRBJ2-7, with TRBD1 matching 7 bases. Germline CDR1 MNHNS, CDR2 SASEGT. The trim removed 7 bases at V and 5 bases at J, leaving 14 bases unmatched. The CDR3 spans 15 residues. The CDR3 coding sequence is TGTGCCAGCACCTATGGAGCAGGGGGAGACGACGAGCAGTACTTC. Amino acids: CASTYGAGGDDEQYF.

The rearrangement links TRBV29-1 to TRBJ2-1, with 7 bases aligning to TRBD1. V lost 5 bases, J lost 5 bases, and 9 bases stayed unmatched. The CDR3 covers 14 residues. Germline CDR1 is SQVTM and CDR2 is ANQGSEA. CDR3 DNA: TGCAGCGTTTTGGCTTTCGGGACAGACAATGAGCAGTTCTTC. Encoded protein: CSVLAFGTDNEQFF.

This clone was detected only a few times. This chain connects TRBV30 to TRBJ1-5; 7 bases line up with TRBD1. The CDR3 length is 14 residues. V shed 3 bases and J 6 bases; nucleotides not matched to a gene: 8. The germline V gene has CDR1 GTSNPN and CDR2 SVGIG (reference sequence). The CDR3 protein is CAWRKTGPGQPQHF. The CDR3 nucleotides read TGTGCCTGGAGAAAGACAGGGCCGGGTCAGCCCCAGCATTTT.

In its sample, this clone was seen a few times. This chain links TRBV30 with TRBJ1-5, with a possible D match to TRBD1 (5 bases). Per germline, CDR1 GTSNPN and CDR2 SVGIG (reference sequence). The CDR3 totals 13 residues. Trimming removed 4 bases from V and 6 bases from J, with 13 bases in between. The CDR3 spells CAWTPAGGQPQHF. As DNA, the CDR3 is TGTGCCTGGACCCCAGCGGGGGGTCAGCCCCAGCATTTT. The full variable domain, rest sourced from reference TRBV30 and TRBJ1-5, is SQTIHQWPATLVQPVGSPLSLECTVEGTSNPNLYWYRQAAGRGLQLLFYSVGIGQISSEVPQNLSASRPQDRQFILSSKKLLLSDSGFYLCAWTPAGGQPQHFGDGTRLSIL.

CDR3 in DNA: TGTGCCAGCAGCTTAGTACGGGGGTACGAGCAGTACTTC. It encodes CASSLVRGYEQYF. The chain recombines TRBV11-1 with TRBJ2-7; a weak D match, TRBD2 (6 bases). Trimming stripped 1 base from V and 4 bases from J, with 8 bases between. This CDR3 spans 13 amino acids. Germline CDR1 is SGHAT and CDR2 is FQDESV (reference sequence).

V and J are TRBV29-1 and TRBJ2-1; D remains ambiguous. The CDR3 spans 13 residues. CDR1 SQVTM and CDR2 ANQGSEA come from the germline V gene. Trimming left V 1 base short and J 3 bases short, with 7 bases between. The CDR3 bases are TGCAGCGTTGAAGGGCAACACTACAATGAGCAGTTCTTC. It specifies CSVEGQHYNEQFF.

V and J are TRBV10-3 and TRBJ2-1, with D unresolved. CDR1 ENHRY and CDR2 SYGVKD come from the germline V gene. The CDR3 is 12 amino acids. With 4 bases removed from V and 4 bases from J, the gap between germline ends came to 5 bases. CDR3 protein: CAISVRYNEQFF. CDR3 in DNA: TGTGCCATCAGTGTTCGGTACAATGAGCAGTTCTTC.

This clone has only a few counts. CDR3 in amino acids: CAISESPEKNIQYF. CDR3 DNA sequence: TGTGCCATCAGTGAGTCTCCGGAGAAAAACATTCAGTACTTC. The chain links TRBV10-3 to TRBJ2-4; D uncertain. CDR3 length: 14 residues. The germline gives CDR1 ENHRY, CDR2 SYGVKD. The V end was cut by 0 bases, the J end by 4 bases, with 7 bases between.

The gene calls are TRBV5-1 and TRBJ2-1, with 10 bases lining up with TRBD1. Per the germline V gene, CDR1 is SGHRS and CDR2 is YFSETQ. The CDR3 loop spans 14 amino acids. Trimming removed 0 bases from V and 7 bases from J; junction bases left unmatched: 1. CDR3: CASSLGGQGNEQFF. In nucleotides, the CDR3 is TGCGCCAGCAGCTTGGGGGGACAGGGGAATGAGCAGTTCTTC.

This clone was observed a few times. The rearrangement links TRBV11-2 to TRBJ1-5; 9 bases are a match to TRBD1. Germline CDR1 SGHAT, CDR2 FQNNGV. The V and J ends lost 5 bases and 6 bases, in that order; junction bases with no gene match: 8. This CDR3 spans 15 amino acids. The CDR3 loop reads CASSQGGTGFQPQHF. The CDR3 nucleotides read TGTGCCAGCAGCCAGGGCGGGACAGGGTTTCAGCCCCAGCATTTT.

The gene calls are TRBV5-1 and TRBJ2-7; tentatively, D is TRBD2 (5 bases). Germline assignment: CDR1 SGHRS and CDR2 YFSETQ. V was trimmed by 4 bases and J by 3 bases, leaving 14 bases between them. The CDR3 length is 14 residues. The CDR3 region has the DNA TGCGCCAGCAGCGGGATGGCGGGTAACTACGAGCAGTACTTC. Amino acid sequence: CASSGMAGNYEQYF. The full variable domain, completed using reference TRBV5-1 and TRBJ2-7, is KAGVTQTPRYLIKTRGQQVTLSCSPISGHRSVSWYQQTPGQGLQFLFEYFSETQRNKGNFPGRFSGRQFSNSRSEMNVSTLELGDSALYLCASSGMAGNYEQYFGPGTRLTVT.

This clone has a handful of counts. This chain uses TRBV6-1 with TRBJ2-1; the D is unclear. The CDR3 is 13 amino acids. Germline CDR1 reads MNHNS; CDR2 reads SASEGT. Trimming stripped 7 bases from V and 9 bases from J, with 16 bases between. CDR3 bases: TGTGCCAGCAAGCTTTCTTTCGGTGGTGAGCAGTTCTTC. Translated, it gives CASKLSFGGEQFF.

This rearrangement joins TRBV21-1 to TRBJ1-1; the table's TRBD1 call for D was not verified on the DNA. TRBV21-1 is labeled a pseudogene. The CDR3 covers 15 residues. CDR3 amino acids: CASSGRQMMNTEAFF. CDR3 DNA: TGTGCCAGCAGCGGGCGACAAATGATGAACACTGAAGCTTTCTTT.

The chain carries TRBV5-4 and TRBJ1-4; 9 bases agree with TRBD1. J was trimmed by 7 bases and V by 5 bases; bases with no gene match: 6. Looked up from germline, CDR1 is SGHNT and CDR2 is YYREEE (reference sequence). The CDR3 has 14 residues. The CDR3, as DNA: TGTGCCAGCAGGGAGGGGACAGGGAGTGAAAAACTGTTTTTT. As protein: CASREGTGSEKLFF.

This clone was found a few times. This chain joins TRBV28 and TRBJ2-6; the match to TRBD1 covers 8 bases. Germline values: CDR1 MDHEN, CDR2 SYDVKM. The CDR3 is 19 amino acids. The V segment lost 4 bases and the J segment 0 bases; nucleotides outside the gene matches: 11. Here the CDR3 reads CASSSFRDRPSSGANVLTF. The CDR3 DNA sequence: TGTGCCAGCAGTTCCTTCCGGGACAGGCCGAGCTCTGGGGCCAACGTCCTGACTTTC.

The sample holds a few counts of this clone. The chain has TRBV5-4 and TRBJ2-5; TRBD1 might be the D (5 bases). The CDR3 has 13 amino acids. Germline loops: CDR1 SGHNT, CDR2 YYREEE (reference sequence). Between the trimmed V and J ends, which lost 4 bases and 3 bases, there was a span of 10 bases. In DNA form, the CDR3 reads TGTGCCAGCAGCCAAGAGACAGAAGAGACCCAGTACTTC. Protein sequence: CASSQETEETQYF. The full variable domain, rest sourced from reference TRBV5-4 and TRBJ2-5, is ETGVTQSPTHLIKTRGQQVTLRCSSQSGHNTVSWYQQALGQGPQFIFQYYREEENGRGNFPPRFSGLQFPNYSSELNVNALELDDSALYLCASSQETEETQYFGPGTRLLVL.